Below are 21 T cell receptor beta chains sequenced from a single sample in a study of cytomegalovirus exposure and HLA in healthy donors. The PCR made use of 60 Vbeta and 13 Jbeta primers. Assay used: immunoSEQ multiplex PCR; TCRdb lists only in-frame clones, some missing. The top ten clones hold over 4% of a sample with around 94,000 clones, around 68% of them seen once. Sequenced input: PBMCs. The source is a human donor in good health.

The rearrangement links TRBV29-1 to TRBJ1-1; D is ambiguous. The CDR3 totals 15 residues. V lost 7 bases and J 2 bases, leaving 20 bases between the germline ends. CDR1 is SQVTM and CDR2 is ANQGSEA in the germline V gene. DNA of the CDR3: TGCAGCGCCCTGCGGTCGTCCGGTGTCAACACTGAAGCTTTCTTT. Protein: CSALRSSGVNTEAFF.

The CDR3 is CASSLNYRGDTQYF. DNA of the CDR3: TGTGCCAGCAGTTTAAACTATCGGGGGGATACGCAGTATTTT. This rearrangement joins TRBV28 to TRBJ2-3; D might be TRBD2 (6 bases). The V end lost 2 bases, the J end lost 6 bases, and 12 bases lay between the germline ends. The CDR3 spans 14 residues. Germline V gives CDR1 MDHEN, CDR2 SYDVKM.

V and J are TRBV2 and TRBJ1-1; TRBD1 agrees at 7 bases. This CDR3 is built from 14 residues. The germline V gene encodes CDR1 SNHLY and CDR2 FYNNEI. Germline trimming cut 6 bases from V and 5 bases from J; bases unmatched to any gene: 9. The CDR3 sequence: CASRPGTVITEAFF. CDR3 nucleotide sequence: TGTGCCAGCAGGCCCGGGACAGTAATTACTGAAGCTTTCTTT.

The sample holds a few counts of this clone. The CDR3 protein is CASSLSGTYGYTF. The CDR3 region has the DNA TGTGCCAGCAGTTTATCAGGCACCTATGGCTACACCTTC. The chain couples TRBV28 to TRBJ1-2; D ambiguous. There are 13 residues in the CDR3. V lost 1 base to trimming and J lost 4 bases, with 7 bases between them. Germline loops: CDR1 MDHEN, CDR2 SYDVKM.

This clone appeared a few times. The V gene is TRBV28, the J gene TRBJ2-7; 7 bases agree with TRBD1. V shed 6 bases, J shed 1 base, and the junction held 9 bases outside the gene matches. Germline CDR1 and CDR2: MDHEN and SYDVKM. This CDR3 region has 15 residues. The CDR3, as DNA: TGTGCCAGCAGCGAAATACAGGGGCCTTCCTACGAGCAGTACTTC. Encoded protein: CASSEIQGPSYEQYF.

The genes are TRBV7-3 and TRBJ2-2; 10 nucleotides agree with TRBD1. The V segment lost 5 bases and the J segment 7 bases; nucleotides outside the gene matches: 13. CDR3 length equals 17 residues. Germline assignment: CDR1 SGHTA and CDR2 FQGTGA. In DNA form, the CDR3 reads TGTGCCAGCAGCCAAGGGATGGGACAGGGGTATGGCGGGGAGCTGTTTTTT. Its protein is CASSQGMGQGYGGELFF.

The CDR3 DNA reads as TGCGCCAGCAGCTGGGACAGTCCTAATTCACCCCTCCACTTT. This encodes CASSWDSPNSPLHF. J is TRBJ1-6 and V is TRBV5-1; TRBD1 agrees at 7 bases. In germline, CDR1 is SGHRS, CDR2 YFSETQ. The CDR3 extends over 14 amino acids. V lost 3 bases to trimming and J lost 6 bases; unmatched junction nucleotides: 3.

This chain uses TRBV10-3 with TRBJ2-7; D remains ambiguous. V lost 0 bases, J lost 3 bases, and 3 bases lay in between. The CDR3 covers 12 residues. The V gene's germline CDR1 is ENHRY and CDR2 SYGVKD. CDR3 coding DNA: TGTGCCATCAGTGAGTCCGGCTACGAGCAGTACTTC. It translates to CAISESGYEQYF.

DNA for the CDR3: TGTGCCAGCAGTTTAGGGACAGGGGACACCGGGGAGCTGTTTTTT. Protein product: CASSLGTGDTGELFF. The J gene is TRBJ2-2, the V gene TRBV28, with TRBD1 matching over 10 bases. The CDR3 totals 15 residues. Germline lookup yields CDR1 MDHEN and CDR2 SYDVKM. V gave up 2 bases and J gave up 3 bases; unmatched junction bases: 0.

The genes are TRBV4-1 and TRBJ2-7; D is undetermined. The germline V gene encodes CDR1 MGHRA and CDR2 YSYEKL. V lost 1 base and J 0 bases, leaving 7 bases between the germline ends. There are 14 residues in the CDR3. The CDR3 is CASSQGADSYEQYF. CDR3 nucleotides: TGCGCCAGCAGCCAAGGGGCAGACTCCTACGAGCAGTACTTC.

The chain couples TRBV5-8 to TRBJ1-2, with TRBD1 matching 7 bases. The CDR3 spans 14 residues. V lost 1 base to trimming and J lost 8 bases; unmatched junction nucleotides: 8. In germline, CDR1 is SGHTS, CDR2 YDEGEE. Here the CDR3 reads CASSLNRGHAGYTF. Written as DNA, the CDR3 is TGTGCCAGCAGCTTGAACAGGGGACATGCAGGCTACACCTTC.

This sequence joins TRBV7-9 and TRBJ2-1; maybe TRBD1 (6 bases). The V end lost 5 bases, the J end lost 11 bases, and 19 bases lay between the germline ends. Germline V gene data show CDR1 as SEHNR and CDR2 as FQNEAQ (reference sequence). The CDR3 loop spans 14 amino acids. The CDR3 is CASSAYTQGSKQFF. As DNA, the CDR3 is TGTGCCAGCAGCGCCTACACTCAGGGGAGTAAGCAGTTCTTC.

This clone was counted a few times. This sequence joins TRBV4-1 and TRBJ1-2; D remains ambiguous. V was pared by 7 bases and J by 0 bases, with 12 bases between. Germline CDR1 is MGHRA and CDR2 is YSYEKL. The CDR3 extends over 14 amino acids. The CDR3 nucleotides are TGCGCCAGCAACAGCAATCCAACTAACTATGGCTACACCTTC. Its protein product is CASNSNPTNYGYTF.

V is TRBV28 and J is TRBJ2-7, with D perhaps TRBD1 (6 bases). CDR1 is MDHEN and CDR2 is SYDVKM in the germline V gene. V shed 2 bases and J shed 7 bases, with 15 bases lying between them. The CDR3 runs to 14 residues. CDR3 loop: CASSLANRVREQYF. CDR3 sequence (DNA): TGTGCCAGCAGTTTAGCCAACAGGGTGAGAGAGCAGTACTTC.

This clone was detected only a few times. This chain joins TRBV15 and TRBJ2-2; D may be TRBD2 (6 bases). The CDR3 has 17 residues. The V gene lost 0 bases and the J gene lost 5 bases, with 16 bases spanning the gap. Germline CDR1 and CDR2: LNHNV and YYDKDF (reference sequence). The CDR3 here is CATSRDLQTRWTGELFF. The CDR3 DNA is TGTGCCACCAGCAGAGACCTCCAGACTAGATGGACCGGGGAGCTGTTTTTT.

This clone turned up a few times. The J gene is TRBJ2-7, the V gene TRBV7-8, with TRBD1 as a possible D gene (6 bases). CDR1 is SGHVS and CDR2 is FQNEAQ in the germline V gene. This CDR3 is 16 amino acids long. V dropped 5 bases and J dropped 3 bases, with 20 bases sitting between them. The CDR3, as DNA: TGTGCCAGCAGCGCAATATTAACAGGGCCTGGCTACGAGCAGTACTTC. It yields the protein CASSAILTGPGYEQYF.

This chain joins TRBV4-1 and TRBJ2-1; the match to TRBD2 covers 10 bases. The length of the CDR3 is 15 residues. After removal of 1 base from V and 8 bases from J, the junction contained 5 bases not matched to a gene. Looked up from germline, CDR1 is MGHRA and CDR2 is YSYEKL. The CDR3 bases are TGCGCCAGCAGCCAAGGGGGACTAGCGTCCGATGAGCAGTTCTTC. The encoded protein is CASSQGGLASDEQFF.

J is TRBJ2-1 and V is TRBV6-5, with 7 bases identical to TRBD1. V lost 5 bases to trimming and J lost 2 bases; unmatched junction nucleotides: 6. The CDR3 is made up of 15 amino acids. Germline lookup yields CDR1 MNHEY and CDR2 SVGAGI. This CDR3 is CASSPDRDAYNEQFF. The CDR3 bases are TGTGCCAGCAGTCCAGACAGGGACGCCTACAATGAGCAGTTCTTC.

V gene TRBV28 combines with J gene TRBJ2-1, with TRBD2 matching over 8 bases. This CDR3 is 16 amino acids long. CDR1 MDHEN and CDR2 SYDVKM come from the germline V gene. Losses at the gene ends were 2 bases for V and 6 bases for J; bases not matched to a gene: 9. The CDR3 bases are TGTGCCAGCAGTTTACAAGTCTCTAGCGGGCTCAATGAGCAGTTCTTC. Amino acids: CASSLQVSSGLNEQFF. The complete variable domain, with remaining parts taken from reference TRBV28 and TRBJ2-1, reads DVKVTQSSRYLVKRTGEKVFLECVQDMDHENMFWYRQDPGLGLRLIYFSYDVKMKEKGDIPEGYSVSREKKERFSLILESASTNQTSMYLCASSLQVSSGLNEQFFGPGTRLTVL.

The V and J genes are TRBV2 and TRBJ1-1; D may be TRBD1 (6 bases). Germline V gene data show CDR1 as SNHLY and CDR2 as FYNNEI. The V end lost 8 bases, the J end lost 0 bases, and 13 bases lay between the germline ends. This CDR3 has 14 residues. The CDR3 sequence: CASVQGLLNTEAFF. The CDR3, as DNA: TGTGCCAGCGTACAGGGCCTATTGAACACTGAAGCTTTCTTT.

This clone was seen once. The chain combines TRBV4-1 with TRBJ2-5; TRBD2 agrees at 7 bases. The ends lost 3 bases at V and 5 bases at J; junction bases unmatched: 12. The germline V gene encodes CDR1 MGHRA and CDR2 YSYEKL. The CDR3 length is 16 residues. CDR3 nucleotides: TGCGCCAGCAGCCAGGGAGCGGGAACGTCTTGGGAGACCCAGTACTTC. Protein product: CASSQGAGTSWETQYF.